This TCR beta chain comes out of a study of T cell repertoires in cytomegalovirus infection. Whole-study context: Public TCR beta signatures marked donors with CMV infection and the matching HLA.

TCRdb fed the reads into MiXCR, producing one record per CDR3 protein. Of around 450,000 distinct CDR3 sequences listed, around 11% are singletons. Germline CDR1 reads SGHDT; CDR2 reads YYEEEE. The CDR3 has 18 amino acids. V dropped 4 bases and J dropped 2 bases, with 23 bases sitting between them. Study-wide results and limits: Clonotypes of TCR beta that were HLA-C-restricted and CMV-specific dominated the ex vivo response. Accumulated public TCR beta family frequency recognized individuals carrying CMV together with the relevant HLA.

This clonotype occurred a few times. Its antigen remains unidentified. The sequencing sample was made of PBMCs. V usage is TRBV5-6 and J usage is TRBJ2-3, with D perhaps matching TRBD1 (6 bases). The TCR was taken from a human donor in good health (CMV status not recorded). Some clones in this sample may be carry-over from other donors' samples. Here the CDR3 DNA reads TGTGCCAGCAGCCCCCCTGGGGGCAGGCCTTACCTCACAGATACGCAGTATTTT. This gives the protein CASSPPGGRPYLTDTQYF. Full variable domain (outside the CDR3, taken from reference TRBV5-6 and TRBJ2-3): DAGVTQSPTHLIKTRGQQVTLRCSPKSGHDTVSWYQQALGQGPQFIFQYYEEEERQRGNFPDRFSGHQFPNYSSELNVNALLLGDSALYLCASSPPGGRPYLTDTQYFGPGTRLTVL.